This T cell receptor (beta chain) came from a study of blood T cell repertoires in COVID-19. At the level of the study: In each case, the material was cDNA or gDNA derived from T cells, B-cell-depleted T cells, or PBMCs.

CDR3 length: 12 residues. V shed 4 bases and J shed 4 bases, with 10 bases lying between them. Germline CDR1 and CDR2: SQVTM and ANQGSEA. TCRdb's copy holds only in-frame clones and misses some; the assay was immunoSEQ multiplex PCR. Found here are around 400,000 clones, over 85% of them singletons; the top ten hold approximately 1.5%. Participant ages covered about 18 to 89 years across approximately 25 US areas. Participants had their cohort set by participant-reported clinical history. The TCR was taken from a woman aged 25-40 years who had recovered from COVID-19. The V gene is TRBV29-1, the J gene TRBJ1-2; D uncertain. The specimen was PBMCs or T cells enriched from blood (not recorded which). CDR3 sequence reads: CSVGPFSYGYTF. The DNA for the CDR3 is TGCAGCGTTGGTCCCTTTAGCTATGGCTACACCTTC.